This T cell receptor (beta chain) was identified in a study of CD8+CD57+ T cells in acquired aplastic anemia. Overall study context: Sorted CD4+ and CD8+ cells yielded DNA averaging about 3.2 ug.

Trimming cost V 10 bases and J 0 bases, with 15 bases left between them. This CDR3 comprises 14 residues. The V gene's germline CDR1 is ENHRY and CDR2 SYGVKD. Findings and caveats of the study: Nearly 30 was the count of CD8+ CDR3 sequences that patients shared with controls.

As for this clonotype: Its specificity is unknown.

Genomic DNA constituted the template upon which TCR beta VDJ and CDR3 profiling was performed. One entry per CDR3 protein, called by TCRdb with MiXCR from the reads. Among 150,000 to 200,000 distinct CDR3 sequences, roughly 64% were seen once, and the ten largest hold 35% to 55%. The clonotype originates from a human donor with severe aplastic anemia or a healthy control (not recorded which). V is TRBV10-3 and J is TRBJ1-1; possibly TRBD1 for D (5 bases). The sample was sorted CD4+, CD8+, or CD8+CD57+ T cells (not recorded which) from PBMCs. The CDR3, as DNA: TGTGCCAGCAGCGGGGGACCACTGAACACTGAAGCTTTCTTT. This codes for CASSGGPLNTEAFF.